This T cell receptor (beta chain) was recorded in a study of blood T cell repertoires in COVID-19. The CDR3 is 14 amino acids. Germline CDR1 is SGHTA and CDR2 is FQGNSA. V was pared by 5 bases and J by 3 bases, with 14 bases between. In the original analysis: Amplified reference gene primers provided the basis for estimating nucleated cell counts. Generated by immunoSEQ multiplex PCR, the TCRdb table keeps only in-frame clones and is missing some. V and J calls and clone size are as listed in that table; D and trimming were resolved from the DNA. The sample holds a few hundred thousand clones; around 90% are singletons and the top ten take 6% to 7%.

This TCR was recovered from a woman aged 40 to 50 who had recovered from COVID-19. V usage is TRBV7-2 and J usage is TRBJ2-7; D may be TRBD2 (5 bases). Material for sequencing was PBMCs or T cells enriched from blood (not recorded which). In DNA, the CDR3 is TGTGCCAGCAGCCCCCGAGCGGTATTCTACGAGCAGTACTTC. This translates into CASSPRAVFYEQYF.